This T cell receptor (beta chain) was identified in a study of cytomegalovirus exposure and HLA in healthy donors. Study in general: Out of 398 genotyped donors, around 80% belonged to the Caucasian-associated ancestry cluster. Study-wide points: Per published reports, the classifier diagnosed cytomegalovirus status with high specificity and sensitivity.

Per the germline V gene, CDR1 is LNHDA and CDR2 is SQIVND (reference sequence). The V and J ends lost 5 bases and 9 bases respectively, with 14 bases between them. The CDR3 has 14 amino acids. Only a few counts were recorded for this clone. Antigen specificity is unknown. It was with 60 Vbeta and 13 Jbeta primers that the PCR ran. The authors' processing: A follow-up analysis tallied 73 million or so unique TCR beta chains, roughly 11 million shared. Profiled with immunoSEQ multiplex PCR; TCRdb holds only in-frame clones, not every one. D and trimming come from the DNA, and the V and J calls and clone size come from that table. The sample contains 100,000 to 150,000 clones, approximately 17% of which appear only once.

The V gene is TRBV19, the J gene TRBJ1-6, with D possibly matching TRBD1 (5 bases). The sample taken for sequencing was PBMCs. The TCR comes from a female donor in good health and CMV-seropositive. The CDR3 here is CASSSRGLGSPLHF. DNA for the CDR3: TGTGCCAGTAGTTCGCGGGGACTTGGTTCACCCCTCCACTTT.